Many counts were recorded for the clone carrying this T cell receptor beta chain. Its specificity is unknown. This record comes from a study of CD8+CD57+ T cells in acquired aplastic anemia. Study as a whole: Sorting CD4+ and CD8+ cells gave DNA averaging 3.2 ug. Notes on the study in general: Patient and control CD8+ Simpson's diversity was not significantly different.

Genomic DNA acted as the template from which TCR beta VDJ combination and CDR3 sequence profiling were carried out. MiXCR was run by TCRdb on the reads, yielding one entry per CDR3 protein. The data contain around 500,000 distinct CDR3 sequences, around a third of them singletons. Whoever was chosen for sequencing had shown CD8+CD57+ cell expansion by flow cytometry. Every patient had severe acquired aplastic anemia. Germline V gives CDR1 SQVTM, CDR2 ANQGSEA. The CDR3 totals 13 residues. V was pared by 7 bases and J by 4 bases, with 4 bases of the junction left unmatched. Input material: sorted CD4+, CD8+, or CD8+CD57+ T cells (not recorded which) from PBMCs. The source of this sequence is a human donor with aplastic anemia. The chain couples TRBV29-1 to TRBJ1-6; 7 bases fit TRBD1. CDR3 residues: CSARDRYNSPLHF. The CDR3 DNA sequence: TGCAGCGCCCGGGACAGATATAATTCACCCCTCCACTTT.